This T cell receptor (beta chain) originates from a study of cytomegalovirus exposure and HLA in healthy donors. Across the whole study: There were around 100 million unique TCR beta sequences, drawn from 200 million or so T cells, in an earlier analysis.

Primers included in the PCR were 60 Vbeta and 13 Jbeta primers. Some clones are missing from TCRdb's copy, which holds only in-frame ones; the method was immunoSEQ multiplex PCR. Here the sample spans approximately 170,000 clones, about 85% being singletons. The V and J ends lost 4 bases and 4 bases, in that order; junction bases with no gene match: 7. This CDR3 comprises 15 residues. Germline V gene lookup returns CDR1 SGHRS and CDR2 YFSETQ. The sequenced sample consisted of PBMCs. The gene calls are TRBV5-1 and TRBJ1-1, with 10 bases fitting TRBD1. The TCR originated in a man between 25 and 39 years old in good health and CMV-seropositive. The CDR3 coding sequence is TGCGCCAGCAGCCCCCGGGACAGGGGAAGCACTGAAGCTTTCTTT. This codes for CASSPRDRGSTEAFF.